A selection of T cell receptor beta chains follows, all from one sample in a study of cytomegalovirus exposure and HLA in healthy donors. Clones were sequenced by immunoSEQ multiplex PCR, and TCRdb holds only the in-frame ones, with some missing. This table has about 73,000 clones, about 95% appearing once. Sequencing was carried out using PBMCs. Receptors were obtained from a man younger than 30 in good health and CMV-seronegative. Each CDR3 is given with its conserved first and last residue. D genes are given only for firm matches. Only some rows state a clone size, as once, few, many or a class for expanded clones.

j_call clone_size d_call v_call cdr3_nt cdr3_aa
TRBJ1-2 - - TRBV30 TGTGCCTGGAGTCCGACAGCTACGGGTGGCTACACCTTC CAWSPTATGGYTF
TRBJ2-7 - - TRBV10-3 TGTGCCATCGGGGATTCCGGCGGGGTCTCCTACGAGCAGTACTTC CAIGDSGGVSYEQYF
TRBJ2-7 - - TRBV28 TGTGCCAGCAGCACGGACAGTTCCTACGAGCAGTACTTC CASSTDSSYEQYF
TRBJ1-1 - - TRBV13 TGTGCCAGCAGCTTACAGGGCCTGAACACTGAAGCTTTCTTT CASSLQGLNTEAFF
TRBJ1-4 - - TRBV5-5 TGTGCCAGCAGCCTTCGACTCCGAGAAAAACTGTTTTTT CASSLRLREKLFF
TRBJ1-5 - TRBD1 TRBV28 TGTGCCAGCAGTTTGGCGGAGAGGGGGCATCAGCCCCAGCATTTT CASSLAERGHQPQHF
TRBJ1-1 once TRBD1 TRBV19 TGTGCCAGTAGCAACAGGGGTTTGAACACTGAAGCTTTCTTT CASSNRGLNTEAFF
TRBJ2-5 - TRBD2 TRBV28 TGTGCCAGCAGTCCGACCGGGACTAGCGAAGAGACCCAGTACTTC CASSPTGTSEETQYF
TRBJ1-1 - - TRBV6-1 TGTGCCAGCACCCCCAGAGGGAGCATGGTCACTGAAGCTTTCTTT CASTPRGSMVTEAFF
TRBJ1-5 - - TRBV7-9 TGTGCCAGCAGCTTGGGGGGGGGCCCCCAGCATTTT CASSLGGGPQHF
TRBJ2-7 - - TRBV7-8 TGTGCCAGCAGCCCAAGCCTCGGACTAAACTACGAGCAGTACTTC CASSPSLGLNYEQYF
TRBJ1-1 - - TRBV28 TGTGCCAGCAGTTTTCTAGGGGGTGCGAACACTGAAGCTTTCTTT CASSFLGGANTEAFF
TRBJ2-2 - - TRBV30 TGTGCCTGGAGGTCAGCGAACACCGGGGAGCTGTTTTTT CAWRSANTGELFF
TRBJ1-3 - - TRBV13 TGTGCCAGCGGAGAAGGGGCCCTCTCTGGAAACACCATATATTTT CASGEGALSGNTIYF
TRBJ1-1 - - TRBV5-5 TGTGCCAGCAGCTTGTACGCAGGGAAGAACACTGAAGCTTTCTTT CASSLYAGKNTEAFF
TRBJ1-1 - - TRBV7-8 TGTGCCAGCAGCTTAACACCGGGGGGCAGTTACACTGAAGCTTTCTTT CASSLTPGGSYTEAFF
TRBJ2-1 - - TRBV19 TGTGCCAGTAGCACCCTTCCCAGGGGAAGTAATGAGCAGTTCTTC CASSTLPRGSNEQFF
TRBJ2-7 - - TRBV5-1 TGCGCCAGCAGCTTGGACGCGGGGTCAAACTACGAGCAGTACTTC CASSLDAGSNYEQYF
TRBJ1-1 - - TRBV2 TGTGCCAGCAGTGTAATACAGGCGAACACTGAAGCTTTCTTT CASSVIQANTEAFF
TRBJ2-1 - TRBD1 TRBV7-9 TGTGCCAGCAGCTTAGAGGGACAGGGAGACAATGAGCAGTTCTTC CASSLEGQGDNEQFF
TRBJ2-7 - TRBD1 TRBV9 TGTGCCAGCAGCGAAACAGGGGCCTGGGGGAAGTACCAGTACTTC CASSETGAWGKYQYF
TRBJ1-1 - TRBD1 TRBV10-2 TGCGCCAGCAGTGAGGTCAGACAGGGGGGCACTGAAGCTTTCTTT CASSEVRQGGTEAFF
TRBJ1-2 - TRBD1 TRBV28 TGTGCCAGCAGCTCACAGGGGGAGTATGGCTACACCTTC CASSSQGEYGYTF
TRBJ2-2 - - TRBV18 TGTGCCAGCTCACCACTCGGGACACCGAACACCGGGGAGCTGTTTTTT CASSPLGTPNTGELFF
TRBJ1-1 - TRBD1 TRBV5-4 TGTGCCAGCAGCCCCAACAGGGGGTTGGCGAACACTGAAGCTTTCTTT CASSPNRGLANTEAFF
TRBJ1-3 - - TRBV5-7 TGTGCCAGCAGCGTACTTTCTGGAAACACCATATATTTT CASSVLSGNTIYF
TRBJ1-5 - - TRBV27 TGTGCCAGCAGGGCTTATAGCAATCAGCCCCAGCATTTT CASRAYSNQPQHF
TRBJ1-1 - - TRBV29-1 TGCAGCGGGGGCCTCCAGAACACTGAAGCTTTCTTT CSGGLQNTEAFF
TRBJ2-2 - - TRBV7-6 TGTGCCAGCCGCAGACGGGAAGATAACACCGGGGAGCTGTTTTTT CASRRREDNTGELFF
TRBJ1-2 - - TRBV11-2 TGTGCCAGCAGCTTAGATTGGGGGGGTTATGGCTACACCTTC CASSLDWGGYGYTF
TRBJ2-3 - - TRBV19 TGTGCCAGTAGTATTGGAGTTGGGGGGGCGACAGATACGCAGTATTTT CASSIGVGGATDTQYF
TRBJ1-1 - - TRBV2 TGTGCCAGCAGTGAAAGGGGTAGAACTGAAGCTTTCTTT CASSERGRTEAFF
TRBJ1-1 - TRBD1 TRBV4-1 TGCGCCAGCAGCCAAATCAGTCTACTCAGGGGACAGACAATAGAAGCTTTCTTT CASSQISLLRGQTIEAFF
TRBJ1-2 - TRBD1 TRBV5-5 TGTGCCAGCGGCTTGGGGGACAGGGAGGCCTATGGCTACACCTTC CASGLGDREAYGYTF
TRBJ2-3 - - TRBV30 TGTGCCTGGAGTGTAATGGGACTTCCCACAGATACGCAGTATTTT CAWSVMGLPTDTQYF
TRBJ2-7 - - TRBV11-2 TGTGCCAGCAGCCCCGTGGATAGCGTCTCCTACGAGCAGTACTTC CASSPVDSVSYEQYF
TRBJ2-1 once - TRBV5-1 TGCGCCAGCAGCTTGAGACCCCCTCAGGGCAATGAGCAGTTCTTC CASSLRPPQGNEQFF
TRBJ1-4 - - TRBV27 TGTGCCAGCAGTTTAGGCCGTGGAGGGGAAAAACTGTTTTTT CASSLGRGGEKLFF
TRBJ1-1 - TRBD1 TRBV6-5 TGTGCCAGCAGTTCCAGGGGGTGGTCCGAAGCTTTCTTT CASSSRGWSEAFF
TRBJ1-2 - - TRBV7-9 TGTGCCAGCAGCTCGAACGCCGACAGGCCCTATGGCTACACCTTC CASSSNADRPYGYTF
TRBJ1-2 - - TRBV7-2 TGTGCCAGCAGCCGGAGGGCAACAGGCGTAGCCACCTTC CASSRRATGVATF
TRBJ2-3 - TRBD2 TRBV28 TGTGCCAGCAGTTTATACGGGGGGGCAAATACGCAGTATTTT CASSLYGGANTQYF
TRBJ2-1 - - TRBV7-3 TGTGCCAGCAGCACAGGGGGGGGGCCGTACAATGAGCAGTTCTTC CASSTGGGPYNEQFF
TRBJ1-1 - - TRBV10-3 TGTGCCATCAGTGCTGACGAGACAATCGTTACTGAAGCTTTCTTT CAISADETIVTEAFF
TRBJ1-5 - - TRBV30 TGTGCCTGGAGTAAGGGGGGGAATCAGCCCCAGCATTTT CAWSKGGNQPQHF
TRBJ2-7 - TRBD1 TRBV28 TGTGCCAGCAGCCTACAGGGGGCATCCTACGAGCAGTACTTC CASSLQGASYEQYF
TRBJ1-1 - - TRBV9 TGTGCCAGCAGCGTAGAAATCGGGGGGGCAGCTTTCTTT CASSVEIGGAAFF
TRBJ1-2 - - TRBV7-9 TGTGCCAGCAGCTTAGCGGCCAGCGCTAACTATGGCTACACCTTC CASSLAASANYGYTF
TRBJ2-2 - - TRBV27 TGTGCCAGCAGACTCAAGTTCGACACCGGGGAGCTGTTTTTT CASRLKFDTGELFF